This T cell receptor beta chain emerged from a study of CD8 T cells in ankylosing spondylitis. The germline CDR1 and CDR2 sequences are SGHKS and YYEKEE (reference sequence). The length of the CDR3 is 15 residues. V gave up 2 bases and J gave up 6 bases, with 14 bases separating them. Researchers built TCR beta libraries using quantitative 5'-RACE with molecular barcodes. MiXCR, applied by TCRdb to the 5' RACE reads, yields one record per CDR3 protein. The table shows approximately 200,000 distinct CDR3 sequences, with 13% occurring only once. Study findings and constraints: Clones linked to disease were reported to show significant enrichment in matched ankylosing spondylitis synovial fluid. There was a TCR beta motif, made of several highly homologous variants, that appeared characteristic of ankylosing spondylitis blood.

This clonotype has ten or more counts. The antigen is not known. The specimen sequenced was blood, either unsorted or a sorted T cell fraction (not recorded which). The gene calls are TRBV5-5 and TRBJ2-2; weak D call: TRBD1 (5 bases). This TCR came from a female donor with ankylosing spondylitis or in good health (not recorded which). In DNA, the CDR3 is TGTGCCAGCAGCTTTGGACACATCGTAGCCGGGGAGCTGTTTTTT. This gives the protein CASSFGHIVAGELFF.